Presented here are 5 T cell receptor beta chains from one specimen sequenced in a study of beta chain features in type 1 diabetes. Study-wide results and limits: In every one of the four CD4+ subsets, TCRB CDR3s were moderately but significantly shorter in Type 1 diabetes patients.

Sequenced material consisted of expressed TCRB transcripts (all of the isolated RNA was reverse transcribed). Measured with immunoSEQ multiplex PCR; TCRdb has only the in-frame clones, and not every one. The sample shows about 270,000 clones, 13% to 15% of them seen only once. No antigen has been identified for these receptors. Sequenced input: naive CD4+ T cells from blood. The source is a man younger than 40 with type 1 diabetes.

The chain couples TRBV5-1 to TRBJ2-2; 7 bases are shared with TRBD1. The ends lost 7 bases at V and 0 bases at J; junction bases unmatched: 6. Germline values: CDR1 SGHRS, CDR2 YFSETQ. There are 15 residues in the CDR3. CDR3 in DNA: TGCGCCAGCTGTCGGGACAGCCCGAACACCGGGGAGCTGTTTTTT. It encodes CASCRDSPNTGELFF.

The rearrangement uses TRBV2 and TRBJ2-1; D gene unclear. The germline V gene has CDR1 SNHLY and CDR2 FYNNEI. The CDR3 totals 15 residues. Trimming removed 8 bases from V and 0 bases from J, with 14 bases in between. As DNA, the CDR3 is TGTGCCAGCCAACTGTCTGGCGGCTCCTACAATGAGCAGTTCTTC. Encoded protein: CASQLSGGSYNEQFF.

In this sample, this clone turned up a few times. The rearrangement joins TRBV15 to TRBJ2-7, with D possibly TRBD2 on 6 matching bases. This CDR3 is 15 amino acids long. V was shortened by 0 bases and J by 3 bases, with 12 bases between the two germline ends. Germline CDR1 LNHNV, CDR2 YYDKDF (reference sequence). CDR3 loop: CATSRDPQGGYEQYF. In DNA, the CDR3 is TGTGCCACCAGCAGAGACCCGCAGGGAGGCTACGAGCAGTACTTC.

The chain has TRBV19 and TRBJ1-2, with D unresolved. Trimming removed 7 bases from V and 6 bases from J, with 21 bases in between. Germline CDR1 and CDR2: LNHDA and SQIVND (reference sequence). CDR3 size: 15 residues. Written as DNA, the CDR3 is TGTGCCAGTACCCTCATTTTTGGGAGTTCTAATGGCTACACCTTC. Amino acid sequence: CASTLIFGSSNGYTF.

A remark on this clone: The same CDR3 arises from other DNA sequences in this sample as well. V usage is TRBV5-1 and J usage is TRBJ2-7; D remains unclear. Germline V gives CDR1 SGHRS, CDR2 YFSETQ. This CDR3 has 14 amino acids. Trimming stripped 1 base from V and 0 bases from J, with 8 bases between. CDR3 residues: CASSLSSPSYEQYF. The CDR3 coding sequence is TGCGCCAGCAGCTTGTCCAGTCCCTCCTACGAGCAGTACTTC.